This T cell receptor (beta chain) was sequenced for a study of T cells in Graves' hyperthyroidism and ophthalmopathy. Across the whole study: Peripheral blood was drawn at first diagnosis, prior to all treatment. Overall study findings and caveats: Prediction of ophthalmopathy progression came a median around 6 months pre-onset.

The sample holds a few counts of this clonotype. As yet, its antigen is unknown. The germline gives CDR1 MNHEY, CDR2 SVGEGT. J lost 1 base, V lost 6 bases, and 12 bases had no gene match. This CDR3 is 17 amino acids long. Using RNA transcripts as the source, TCR beta CDR3 regions were amplified. TCR CDR3 underwent first-round RT-PCR with the HTBI primer set. TCRdb re-derived calls from the multiplex PCR reads in MiXCR, one entry per CDR3 protein. The data contain about 480,000 distinct CDR3 sequences, about an eighth of them singletons. Graves' hyperthyroidism is called stable when ophthalmopathy does not progress within 18 months. Used for diagnoses were clinical symptoms, serum thyroxine and TRAb, thyroid ultrasound and orbital computed tomography.

The chain combines TRBV6-2 or TRBV6-3 with TRBJ1-1; 9 bases map to TRBD1. Sequenced input: blood. The source is a woman aged 18 to 35 with Graves' hyperthyroidism. CDR3 in amino acids: CASSEAPPGQGNTEAFF. The CDR3 nucleotides are TGTGCCAGCAGCGAGGCTCCGCCGGGACAGGGGAACACTGAAGCTTTCTTT.